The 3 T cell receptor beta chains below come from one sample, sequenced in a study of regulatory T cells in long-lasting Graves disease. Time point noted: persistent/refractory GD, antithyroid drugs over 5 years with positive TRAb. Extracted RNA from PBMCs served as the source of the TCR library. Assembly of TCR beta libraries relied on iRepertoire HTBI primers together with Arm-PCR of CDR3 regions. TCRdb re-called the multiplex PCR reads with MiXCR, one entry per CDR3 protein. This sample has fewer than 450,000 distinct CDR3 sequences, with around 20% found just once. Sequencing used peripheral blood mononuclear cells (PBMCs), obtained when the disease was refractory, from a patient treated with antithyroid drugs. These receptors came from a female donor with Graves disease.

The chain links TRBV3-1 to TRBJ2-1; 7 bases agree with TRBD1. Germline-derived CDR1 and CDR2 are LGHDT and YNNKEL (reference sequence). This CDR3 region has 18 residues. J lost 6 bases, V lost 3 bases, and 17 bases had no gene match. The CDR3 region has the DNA TGTGCCAGCAGCCATCCTACAGGGGAACTACGGCTACGCAATGAGCAGTTCTTC. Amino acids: CASSHPTGELRLRNEQFF.

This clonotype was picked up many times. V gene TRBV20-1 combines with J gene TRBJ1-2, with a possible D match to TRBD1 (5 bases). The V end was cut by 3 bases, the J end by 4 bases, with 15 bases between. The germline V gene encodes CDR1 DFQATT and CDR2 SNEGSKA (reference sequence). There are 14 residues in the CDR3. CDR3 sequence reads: CSASEGTGAYGYTF. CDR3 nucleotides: TGCAGTGCTAGTGAGGGAACAGGAGCCTATGGCTACACCTTC.

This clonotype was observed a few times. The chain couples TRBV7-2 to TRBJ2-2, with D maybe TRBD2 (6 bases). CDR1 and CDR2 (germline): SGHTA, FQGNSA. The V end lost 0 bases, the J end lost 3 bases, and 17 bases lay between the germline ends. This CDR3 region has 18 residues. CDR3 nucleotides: TGTGCCAGCAGCTTAGCCTCGATCGGGGGTCGGGACACCGGGGAGCTGTTTTTT. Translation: CASSLASIGGRDTGELFF.